The entry that follows covers one T cell receptor (beta chain) sequence. The antigen is unknown. This sample was taken from a study of T cells in Graves' hyperthyroidism and ophthalmopathy. General study results and limits: Most clonotypes that expanded in the thyroid above 0.001 also showed up in blood.

Amplified regions were TCR beta CDR3 sequences from RNA transcripts. An initial round of RT-PCR targeting the TCR CDR3 relied on the HTBI primer set. Via MiXCR, TCRdb re-called the multiplex PCR reads, giving one row per CDR3 protein. Of roughly 630,000 distinct CDR3 sequences detected, approximately 14% appear once; the ten largest clones hold approximately 7%. Germline CDR1 reads SNHLY; CDR2 reads FYNNEI. The J segment lost 4 bases and the V segment lost 6 bases, leaving 10 bases of the junction unmatched. This CDR3 is 16 amino acids long. Material for sequencing was blood. The source is a woman in her 30s with Graves' hyperthyroidism. This chain joins TRBV2 and TRBJ2-3, with 10 bases matching TRBD2. CDR3 protein: CASRKTLAGAADTQYF. CDR3 DNA: TGTGCCAGCAGAAAAACTCTAGCGGGAGCCGCAGATACGCAGTATTTT.